The 21 T cell receptor beta chains given below trace back to one sample, sequenced in a study of T cells after yellow fever vaccination. One entry per CDR3 protein, called by TCRdb with MiXCR from the 5' RACE reads. Among about 580,000 distinct CDR3 sequences listed, roughly a sixth were seen once. Sequences were derived from PBMCs, sampled 4 to 5 days after the first yellow fever vaccination. The receptor source for this set is a man aged 18 to 30 who received the YFV17D yellow fever vaccine.

There are a few counts of this clonotype. The chain uses TRBV7-2 and TRBJ2-5; 12 nucleotides agree with TRBD2. J gave up 9 bases and V 6 bases, and 11 bases lay outside the gene matches. CDR1 and CDR2 from the germline V gene are SGHTA and FQGNSA. The CDR3 extends over 15 amino acids. The CDR3 DNA sequence: TGTGCCAGCAGTTCGGGACTAGCGGGTGCGGGGCCCCAGTACTTC. Amino acid sequence: CASSSGLAGAGPQYF. Based on the CDR3 plus reference TRBV7-2 and TRBJ2-5, the full variable domain is GAGVSQSPSNKVTEKGKDVELRCDPISGHTALYWYRQSLGQGLEFLIYFQGNSAPDKSGLPSDRFSAERTGGSVSTLTIQRTQQEDSAVYLCASSSGLAGAGPQYFGPGTRLLVL.

This clonotype was counted only a few times. The genes are TRBV27 and TRBJ2-2, with D maybe TRBD1 (6 bases). V was shortened by 5 bases and J by 4 bases, with 17 bases between the two germline ends. The CDR3 has 16 residues. CDR1 is MNHEY and CDR2 is SMNVEV in the germline V gene (reference sequence). In nucleotides, the CDR3 is TGTGCCAGCAGTCCCCCTGCTACAGGGAGCACCGGGGAGCTGTTTTTT. This translates into CASSPPATGSTGELFF.

The sample holds many counts of this clonotype. The CDR3 DNA is TGCGCCAGCGGAGAGGGTCCTGGCTACAATGAGCAGTTCTTC. Protein: CASGEGPGYNEQFF. This chain links TRBV5-1 with TRBJ2-1; the D gene is possibly TRBD2 (5 bases). Germline CDR1 and CDR2: SGHRS and YFSETQ. V was clipped by 7 bases and J by 3 bases, with 14 bases between them. The CDR3 runs 14 residues. Full variable domain (missing parts from reference TRBV5-1 and TRBJ2-1): KAGVTQTPRYLIKTRGQQVTLSCSPISGHRSVSWYQQTPGQGLQFLFEYFSETQRNKGNFPGRFSGRQFSNSRSEMNVSTLELGDSALYLCASGEGPGYNEQFFGPGTRLTVL.

This chain links TRBV20-1 with TRBJ1-1; D might be TRBD1 (6 bases). This CDR3 spans 15 amino acids. Germline V gene lookup returns CDR1 DFQATT and CDR2 SNEGSKA (reference sequence). V was clipped by 5 bases and J by 1 base, with 17 bases between them. The CDR3 is CSAWSSGHPNTEAFF. CDR3 bases: TGCAGTGCTTGGTCCTCGGGACACCCGAACACTGAAGCTTTCTTT.

This sequence joins TRBV6-5 and TRBJ1-3, with D uncertain. The CDR3 is made up of 17 amino acids. V lost 0 bases, J lost 0 bases, and 12 bases lay in between. Germline V gene lookup returns CDR1 MNHEY and CDR2 SVGAGI. The CDR3 region has the DNA TGTGCCAGCAGTTACTCCACCCAGGCGTTCTCTGGAAACACCATATATTTT. Translated, it gives CASSYSTQAFSGNTIYF.

The chain uses TRBV10-2 and TRBJ1-4; no firm D call. There are 16 residues in the CDR3. V was pared by 2 bases and J by 1 base, with 11 bases between. In germline, CDR1 is WSHSY, CDR2 SAAADI. The CDR3 here is CASSEGQRRTNEKLFF. CDR3 coding DNA: TGCGCCAGCAGTGAGGGTCAGAGAAGAACTAATGAAAAACTGTTTTTT.

This clonotype has more than one count but fewer than ten. This sequence joins TRBV20-1 and TRBJ2-7; a possible D gene is TRBD2 (5 bases). Germline CDR1 is DFQATT and CDR2 is SNEGSKA (reference sequence). V lost 1 base, J lost 7 bases, and 14 bases lay in between. The CDR3 is made up of 13 amino acids. The CDR3 bases are TGCAGTGCTAGAGTTCGGGGTAAGAGAGAGCAGTACTTC. It translates to CSARVRGKREQYF.

This clonotype was counted a few times. The J gene is TRBJ2-1, the V gene TRBV5-1, with D possibly being TRBD2 (5 bases). V lost 6 bases and J 5 bases, leaving 12 bases between the germline ends. CDR1 SGHRS and CDR2 YFSETQ come from the germline V gene. The CDR3 covers 13 residues. In DNA form, the CDR3 reads TGCGCCAGCAACCGGGATCGAGACAATGAGCAGTTCTTC. Protein: CASNRDRDNEQFF.

This rearrangement joins TRBV28 to TRBJ2-7, with D perhaps being TRBD1 or TRBD2 (6 bases each). Germline-derived CDR1 and CDR2 are MDHEN and SYDVKM. V lost 10 bases, J lost 0 bases, and 13 bases lay in between. The CDR3 is 13 residues long. CDR3 residues: CATLRGHSYEQYF. The CDR3 nucleotides read TGTGCCACTCTACGGGGGCACTCCTACGAGCAGTACTTC.

This clonotype was counted a few times. The chain joins TRBV5-1 to TRBJ2-1; 8 positions match TRBD2. V shed 0 bases, J shed 0 bases, and the junction held 5 bases outside the gene matches. This CDR3 comprises 17 residues. Germline CDR1 is SGHRS and CDR2 is YFSETQ. This chain's CDR3 is CASSLAVAGGSYNEQFF. The CDR3 DNA follows: TGCGCCAGCAGCTTGGCCGTTGCGGGGGGCTCCTACAATGAGCAGTTCTTC. Filled out from reference TRBV5-1 and TRBJ2-1, the complete variable domain reads KAGVTQTPRYLIKTRGQQVTLSCSPISGHRSVSWYQQTPGQGLQFLFEYFSETQRNKGNFPGRFSGRQFSNSRSEMNVSTLELGDSALYLCASSLAVAGGSYNEQFFGPGTRLTVL.

The chain carries TRBV10-3 and TRBJ1-1, with D possibly TRBD1 on 5 matching bases. V was cut by 3 bases and J by 1 base, with 15 bases left in between. CDR3 length: 16 amino acids. Germline V gives CDR1 ENHRY, CDR2 SYGVKD. DNA of the CDR3: TGTGCCATCAGTGAAGCGGGGGATCTCCGGAACACTGAAGCTTTCTTT. Protein product: CAISEAGDLRNTEAFF.

V gene TRBV10-3 combines with J gene TRBJ2-7; D is possibly TRBD1 or TRBD2 (6 bases each). Trimming shortened V by 3 bases and J by 5 bases, and 17 bases separated the two germline ends. Looked up from germline, CDR1 is ENHRY and CDR2 is SYGVKD. This CDR3 is 15 amino acids long. The CDR3 reads CAISDPEGGVNEQYF. The CDR3 bases are TGTGCCATCAGTGATCCCGAGGGGGGAGTCAACGAGCAGTACTTC.

This clonotype came up a few times. The genes are TRBV5-4 and TRBJ2-5, with TRBD1 identical over 9 bases. This CDR3 has 16 amino acids. The ends lost 4 bases at V and 5 bases at J; junction bases unmatched: 12. Germline CDR1 SGHNT, CDR2 YYREEE (reference sequence). CDR3 sequence: CASSPTGTGSEETQYF. The CDR3 DNA is TGTGCCAGCAGCCCGACCGGGACAGGGTCCGAGGAGACCCAGTACTTC.

CDR3 nucleotide sequence: TGTGCCAGCAGCCTACAGGGGTTTACAGATACGCAGTATTTT. This gives the protein CASSLQGFTDTQYF. The V and J genes are TRBV11-2 and TRBJ2-3; 7 positions agree with TRBD1. Germline CDR1 reads SGHAT; CDR2 reads FQNNGV. The CDR3 extends over 14 amino acids. Germline trimming cut 5 bases from V and 3 bases from J; bases unmatched to any gene: 5. The entire variable domain, with the rest obtained from reference TRBV11-2 and TRBJ2-3, is as follows: EAGVAQSPRYKIIEKRQSVAFWCNPISGHATLYWYQQILGQGPKLLIQFQNNGVVDDSQLPKDRFSAERLKGVDSTLKIQPAKLEDSAVYLCASSLQGFTDTQYFGPGTRLTVL.

CDR3 DNA: TGTGCCAGCAGTTTGGAGGGGGTGTGGAGCTATGGCTACACCTTC. It encodes CASSLEGVWSYGYTF. The chain uses TRBV12-3 or TRBV12-4 and TRBJ1-2, with D tentatively TRBD1 (6 bases). Trimming stripped 3 bases from V and 4 bases from J, with 15 bases between. The CDR3 extends over 15 amino acids.

The chain carries TRBV5-1 and TRBJ2-7, with D possibly TRBD1 on 6 matching bases. The V end was cut by 1 base, the J end by 3 bases, with 11 bases between. The CDR3 contains 14 residues. Germline assignment: CDR1 SGHRS and CDR2 YFSETQ. The CDR3 DNA is TGCGCCAGCAGCTTGCGGGCAGGGGACTACGAGCAGTACTTC. It encodes CASSLRAGDYEQYF.

This clonotype was seen repeatedly, ten times or more. The chain carries TRBV7-8 and TRBJ2-2; no reliable D call. Germline CDR1 SGHVS, CDR2 FQNEAQ. The V end was cut by 1 base, the J end by 3 bases, with 6 bases between. The CDR3 loop spans 14 amino acids. The CDR3 nucleotides are TGTGCCAGCAGCTTAGAAGGGTACACCGGGGAGCTGTTTTTT. Translation gives CASSLEGYTGELFF. The variable domain in full, completed from reference TRBV7-8 and TRBJ2-2, reads GAGVSQSPRYKVAKRGQDVALRCDPISGHVSLFWYQQALGQGPEFLTYFQNEAQLDKSGLPSDRFFAERPEGSVSTLKIQRTQQEDSAVYLCASSLEGYTGELFFGEGSRLTVL.

In this sample, this clonotype turned up a few times. This chain connects TRBV4-3 to TRBJ1-2; D not certain. The CDR3 loop spans 14 amino acids. Germline V gives CDR1 LGHNA, CDR2 YSLEER. Trimming removed 0 bases at V and 8 bases at J, with 13 bases between. CDR3 nucleotide sequence: TGCGCCAGCAGCCAAGATCCGGGAAGTGGCGGCTACACCTTC. Its translation is CASSQDPGSGGYTF.

This clonotype was found a few times. V and J are TRBV18 and TRBJ2-7, with D possibly being TRBD2 (5 bases). Germline CDR1 KGHSH, CDR2 LQKENI. There are 13 residues in the CDR3. V was shortened by 8 bases and J by 5 bases, with 16 bases between the two germline ends. The CDR3, as DNA: TGTGCCAGCCAGGAAGGGAGCCCCCACGAGCAGTACTTC. Its translation: CASQEGSPHEQYF.

The chain joins TRBV12-3 or TRBV12-4 to TRBJ1-2; D unclear. The CDR3 runs 15 residues. V lost 1 base, J lost 6 bases, and 15 bases lay in between. This chain's CDR3 is CASSLVGSWGDGYTF. CDR3 in DNA: TGTGCCAGCAGTTTAGTGGGCAGTTGGGGAGATGGCTACACCTTC.

This clonotype was seen only a few times. This sequence joins TRBV20-1 and TRBJ2-7; 8 bases line up with TRBD1. This CDR3 has 13 residues. The junction had 5 bases not matched to a gene; V was cut back by 2 bases and J by 5 bases. The germline CDR1 and CDR2 sequences are DFQATT and SNEGSKA (reference sequence). The CDR3 bases are TGCAGTGCTAGACAGGGGGCAAGCGACGAGCAGTACTTC. Translating it yields CSARQGASDEQYF.